The 16 T cell receptor beta chains in this list originate from one sample, sequenced in a study of T cell responses to AZD1222 COVID-19 vaccine. Some clones are missing from TCRdb's copy, which holds only in-frame ones; the method was immunoSEQ multiplex PCR. Of about 100,000 clones detected, 87% appear once; the ten largest clones hold about 16%. This sample comprised peripheral blood, obtained on day 0 of AZD1222 vaccination. These TCRs come from an adult in good health.

The chain combines TRBV2 with TRBJ1-6; D gene uncertain. V shed 1 base and J shed 4 bases, with 5 bases lying between them. The CDR3 spans 14 residues. Germline CDR1 SNHLY, CDR2 FYNNEI. CDR3: CASSEGFYNSPLHF. The CDR3 DNA reads TGTGCCAGCAGTGAAGGGTTTTATAATTCACCCCTCCACTTT.

V usage is TRBV10-3 and J usage is TRBJ1-5, with TRBD1 matching 7 bases. The CDR3 is made up of 13 amino acids. Germline assignment: CDR1 ENHRY and CDR2 SYGVKD. With 4 bases clipped from V and 5 bases from J, the junction kept 2 bases outside the gene matches. The CDR3 region is CAISVDRDQPQHF. CDR3 sequence (DNA): TGTGCCATCAGTGTTGACAGGGATCAGCCCCAGCATTTT.

The chain carries TRBV28 and TRBJ1-2; possible D gene TRBD1, 6 bases. The V end was cut by 4 bases, the J end by 2 bases, with 11 bases between. This CDR3 has 14 amino acids. In germline, CDR1 is MDHEN, CDR2 SYDVKM. The CDR3 loop reads CASSSNRVNYGYTF. CDR3 bases: TGTGCCAGCAGTTCGAACAGGGTGAACTATGGCTACACCTTC.

The gene calls are TRBV5-6 and TRBJ2-6; D remains ambiguous. CDR1 and CDR2 (germline): SGHDT, YYEEEE. Trimming cost V 1 base and J 3 bases, with 8 bases left between them. The CDR3 has 15 amino acids. The CDR3 nucleotides are TGTGCCAGCAGCTTGAAAGGGCTTGGGGCCAACGTCCTGACTTTC. Its protein is CASSLKGLGANVLTF.

This clone has a handful of counts. The chain combines TRBV7-9 with TRBJ2-1, with 8 bases identical to TRBD1. V trimming: 5 bases; J trimming: 10 bases; junction bases outside the gene matches: 4. The CDR3 covers 12 residues. Germline-derived CDR1 and CDR2 are SEHNR and FQNEAQ (reference sequence). The DNA for the CDR3 is TGTGCCAGCAGCGCATGGACAGGGGAGCAGTTCTTC. This sequence encodes CASSAWTGEQFF.

The V call is TRBV30, the J call TRBJ1-5, with D tentatively TRBD1 (5 bases). V shed 3 bases and J shed 5 bases, with 11 bases lying between them. The CDR3 length is 13 residues. Germline V CDR1 and CDR2: GTSNPN, SVGIG (reference sequence). The CDR3 DNA reads TGTGCCTGGAGCGCGGGGGAAGATCAGCCCCAGCATTTT. This gives the protein CAWSAGEDQPQHF.

This chain uses TRBV19 with TRBJ1-5, with D hard to call. V lost 5 bases and J lost 0, with 11 bases in between. The CDR3 has 15 residues. In germline, CDR1 is LNHDA, CDR2 SQIVND (reference sequence). CDR3 sequence: CASSPTWNSNQPQHF. CDR3 bases: TGTGCCAGTAGTCCTACCTGGAATAGCAATCAGCCCCAGCATTTT. Complete variable domain (other parts from reference TRBV19 and TRBJ1-5): DGGITQSPKYLFRKEGQNVTLSCEQNLNHDAMYWYRQDPGQGLRLIYYSQIVNDFQKGDIAEGYSVSREKKESFPLTVTSAQKNPTAFYLCASSPTWNSNQPQHFGDGTRLSIL.

V gene TRBV4-1 combines with J gene TRBJ2-4, with TRBD2 identical over 7 bases. This CDR3 region has 16 residues. V dropped 1 base and J dropped 4; count of bases not matched to a gene: 7. Germline V lookup: CDR1 MGHRA, CDR2 YSYEKL. CDR3 DNA sequence: TGCGCCAGCAGCCAAGTTTGGACTAGAAAAAAAAACATTCAGTACTTC. Its translation: CASSQVWTRKKNIQYF.

The gene calls are TRBV29-1 and TRBJ2-7, with D tentatively TRBD1 (5 bases). Germline loops: CDR1 SQVTM, CDR2 ANQGSEA. V lost 5 bases, J lost 0 bases, and 14 bases lay in between. The length of the CDR3 is 14 residues. CDR3 nucleotide sequence: TGCAGCGTTAAAACAGGCGCCAGCTCCTACGAGCAGTACTTC. This translates into CSVKTGASSYEQYF.

The table lists this clone with a count of one. CDR3 region: CASRIQGAYGYTF. In DNA, the CDR3 is TGTGCCAGCAGAATACAGGGGGCCTATGGCTACACCTTC. This sequence joins TRBV12-3 or TRBV12-4 and TRBJ1-2; TRBD1 agrees at 9 bases. The CDR3 extends over 13 amino acids. V dropped 6 bases and J dropped 4; count of bases not matched to a gene: 3.

The rearrangement uses TRBV5-5 and TRBJ2-7; D not certain. Trimming stripped 0 bases from V and 4 bases from J, with 11 bases between. The CDR3 consists of 14 residues. Germline V gives CDR1 SGHKS, CDR2 YYEKEE (reference sequence). The CDR3 here is CASSLDGSDYEQYF. The CDR3 nucleotides read TGTGCCAGCAGCTTGGATGGATCGGATTACGAGCAGTACTTC.

The rearrangement uses TRBV2 and TRBJ1-6, with D possibly TRBD1 on 6 matching bases. CDR1 and CDR2 (germline): SNHLY, FYNNEI. The ends were cut back, 1 base at V and 6 bases at J, with 7 bases in the middle. The CDR3 sequence is 14 residues long. CDR3 nucleotide sequence: TGTGCCAGCAGTGAAGGGACAGTTAATTCACCCCTCCACTTT. Translation: CASSEGTVNSPLHF.

The gene calls are TRBV11-3 and TRBJ1-1; D gene ambiguous. Germline-derived CDR1 and CDR2 are SGHNT and YENEEA. This CDR3 has 13 amino acids. Deletions cut 5 bases from V and 3 bases from J, with 10 bases between. CDR3 amino acids: CASSALGHTEAFF. DNA for the CDR3: TGTGCCAGCAGCGCCTTAGGGCACACTGAAGCTTTCTTT.

This clone was picked up one time. V and J are TRBV10-3 and TRBJ2-2; no reliable D call. Trimming removed 2 bases from V and 0 bases from J, with 7 bases in between. Germline CDR1 ENHRY, CDR2 SYGVKD. The CDR3 extends over 15 amino acids. As DNA, the CDR3 is TGTGCCATCAGTGAGGATAACGCGAACACCGGGGAGCTGTTTTTT. Translating it yields CAISEDNANTGELFF.

The J gene is TRBJ2-1, the V gene TRBV4-1, with D possibly TRBD2 on 6 matching bases. Trimming removed 3 bases at V and 6 bases at J, with 9 bases between. The CDR3 totals 13 residues. Germline CDR1 MGHRA, CDR2 YSYEKL. This chain's CDR3 is CASSHSGGNEQFF. DNA for the CDR3: TGCGCCAGCAGCCATTCCGGGGGCAATGAGCAGTTCTTC.

CDR3 in DNA: TGTGCCAGCAGTCAGGCATGGGGGACAACTAATGAAAAACTGTTTTTT. It codes for CASSQAWGTTNEKLFF. The chain employs TRBV7-8 and TRBJ1-4, with D maybe TRBD1 (5 bases). The CDR3 contains 16 residues. Deletions cut 6 bases from V and 0 bases from J, with 14 bases between. CDR1 and CDR2 from the germline V gene are SGHVS and FQNEAQ.